These 20 T cell receptor beta chains were all obtained from the same sample, sequenced in a study of shared clonotypes between healthy human individuals. Measured with immunoSEQ multiplex PCR; TCRdb has only the in-frame clones, and not every one. Of 2 million to 2.5 million clones in the sample, 85% to 95% were seen once. The material sequenced was naive CD4+ T cells from PBMCs. Subset of the sample: CD45RA+ positively selected. Receptors were obtained from a man in his late teens or twenties in good health. Some clones in this sample may be carry-over from other donors' samples.

V gene TRBV7-9 combines with J gene TRBJ2-4; TRBD1 matches 11 bases. The CDR3 covers 15 residues. V dropped 7 bases and J dropped 6; count of bases not matched to a gene: 8. Germline CDR1 is SEHNR and CDR2 is FQNEAQ (reference sequence). CDR3 loop: CASTSDRGLVNIQYF. CDR3 sequence (DNA): TGTGCCAGCACCTCGGACAGGGGGCTTGTAAACATTCAGTACTTC.

This rearrangement joins TRBV6-5 to TRBJ2-4; TRBD1 or TRBD2 may be the D gene (5 bases each). V dropped 6 bases and J dropped 14 bases, with 14 bases sitting between them. Per germline, CDR1 MNHEY and CDR2 SVGAGI. The CDR3 is made up of 11 amino acids. CDR3 DNA sequence: TGTGCCAGCAGATTAGGACTGGGGGAGTACTTC. This encodes CASRLGLGEYF.

The count of this clone is one. The identical CDR3 is also encoded by other nucleotide sequences in the sample. This chain uses TRBV29-1 with TRBJ2-6; D is unclear. CDR1 and CDR2 (germline): SQVTM, ANQGSEA. V shed 4 bases and J shed 0 bases, with 4 bases lying between them. The CDR3 is made up of 13 amino acids. DNA of the CDR3: TGCAGCGTTGCAGCCTCTGGGGCCAACGTCCTGACTTTC. Translation gives CSVAASGANVLTF.

The table lists this clone with a few counts. The same CDR3 can be traced to other DNA sequences in this sample. This chain connects TRBV28 to TRBJ1-1; possibly TRBD1 for D (5 bases). The CDR3 sequence is 14 residues long. V was clipped by 3 bases and J by 0 bases, with 8 bases between them. Germline loops: CDR1 MDHEN, CDR2 SYDVKM. The CDR3 DNA follows: TGTGCCAGCAGTTTCCCGGGACTGAACACTGAAGCTTTCTTT. Amino acid sequence: CASSFPGLNTEAFF. Complete variable domain (other parts from reference TRBV28 and TRBJ1-1): DVKVTQSSRYLVKRTGEKVFLECVQDMDHENMFWYRQDPGLGLRLIYFSYDVKMKEKGDIPEGYSVSREKKERFSLILESASTNQTSMYLCASSFPGLNTEAFFGQGTRLTVV.

The J gene is TRBJ1-1, the V gene TRBV11-2, with D possibly TRBD1 on 6 matching bases. The V gene lost 3 bases and the J gene lost 4 bases, with 27 bases spanning the gap. CDR1 is SGHAT and CDR2 is FQNNGV in the germline V gene. The CDR3 contains 19 residues. CDR3 in amino acids: CASSFPFIWGRIPGTEAFF. The CDR3 nucleotides are TGTGCCAGCAGCTTCCCCTTTATCTGGGGGCGGATCCCCGGCACTGAAGCTTTCTTT.

V usage is TRBV7-2 and J usage is TRBJ1-4; 7 bases fit TRBD1. In germline, CDR1 is SGHTA, CDR2 FQGNSA. V was clipped by 3 bases and J by 10 bases; unmatched bases: 8. This CDR3 spans 14 amino acids. The CDR3 DNA sequence: TGTGCCAGCAGCTTGGCTCGACAGGGTGGAAAACTGTTTTTT. This translates into CASSLARQGGKLFF.

This clone has only one observation. The chain combines TRBV27 with TRBJ2-7; D remains ambiguous. CDR1 and CDR2 (germline): MNHEY, SMNVEV (reference sequence). V was cut by 3 bases and J by 4 bases, with 13 bases left in between. CDR3 size: 14 residues. The CDR3 sequence: CASSFLGGVYEQYF. The CDR3 DNA is TGTGCCAGCAGTTTTTTGGGTGGAGTGTACGAGCAGTACTTC.

The chain has TRBV28 and TRBJ1-2; D is unresolved. V was clipped by 3 bases and J by 2 bases, with 10 bases between them. CDR3 length: 14 residues. Germline loops: CDR1 MDHEN, CDR2 SYDVKM. The CDR3 protein is CASSLHGLNYGYTF. For the CDR3, the DNA is TGTGCCAGCAGTTTGCACGGACTAAACTATGGCTACACCTTC.

Only one count was recorded for this clone. The chain links TRBV5-1 to TRBJ2-3, with 8 positions matching TRBD1. J lost 5 bases, V lost 4 bases, and 6 bases had no gene match. This CDR3 has 14 amino acids. CDR1 SGHRS and CDR2 YFSETQ come from the germline V gene. The CDR3 coding sequence is TGCGCCAGCAGCCCCGGACAGGGCCGAGATACGCAGTATTTT. It yields the protein CASSPGQGRDTQYF.

V and J are TRBV30 and TRBJ2-5, with D perhaps TRBD1 (5 bases). Germline V gives CDR1 GTSNPN, CDR2 SVGIG (reference sequence). The germline V and J ends were trimmed by 2 bases and 5 bases, with 9 bases remaining between them. This CDR3 is 12 amino acids long. The CDR3 nucleotides are TGTGCCTGGAGTAAGGGGCGGGAGACCCAGTACTTC. This sequence encodes CAWSKGRETQYF.

The chain joins TRBV11-2 to TRBJ2-3; D not certain. This CDR3 has 13 residues. The V and J ends lost 5 bases and 8 bases respectively, with 14 bases between them. Germline V gene data show CDR1 as SGHAT and CDR2 as FQNNGV. CDR3: CASSPGALPTQYF. The DNA for the CDR3 is TGTGCCAGCAGCCCAGGAGCACTCCCTACGCAGTATTTT.

V gene TRBV5-1 combines with J gene TRBJ2-3; D unresolved. Looked up from germline, CDR1 is SGHRS and CDR2 is YFSETQ. The V gene lost 0 bases and the J gene lost 2 bases, with 13 bases spanning the gap. The CDR3 has 16 amino acids. CDR3 nucleotides: TGCGCCAGCAGCTTGGAGTCAGGAGACTTCACAGATACGCAGTATTTT. Its protein product is CASSLESGDFTDTQYF.

This clone was seen only a few times. The chain combines TRBV6-4 with TRBJ1-1, with D uncertain. CDR3 size: 14 residues. Deletions cut 3 bases from V and 3 bases from J, with 11 bases between. Germline V gives CDR1 MRHNA, CDR2 SNTAGT. CDR3 bases: TGTGCCAGCAGTGAGTACGAGGGTTACACTGAAGCTTTCTTT. Protein sequence: CASSEYEGYTEAFF.

The V call is TRBV11-1, the J call TRBJ2-2; D ambiguous. The V and J ends lost 5 bases and 8 bases respectively, with 12 bases between them. Germline CDR1 SGHAT, CDR2 FQDESV (reference sequence). CDR3 length: 13 amino acids. This CDR3 is CASSPGRTGELFF. In DNA form, the CDR3 reads TGTGCCAGCAGCCCCGGACGGACGGGGGAGCTGTTTTTT.

V and J are TRBV18 and TRBJ1-1; D unresolved. The CDR3 is made up of 13 amino acids. V lost 2 bases to trimming and J lost 5 bases, with 9 bases between them. Per germline, CDR1 KGHSH and CDR2 LQKENI. The CDR3, as DNA: TGTGCCAGCTCACCATACGAAGGGACTGAAGCTTTCTTT. It specifies CASSPYEGTEAFF.

The chain is built from TRBV27 and TRBJ2-7; TRBD1 matches at 9 bases. The germline V gene encodes CDR1 MNHEY and CDR2 SMNVEV (reference sequence). The V and J ends lost 4 bases and 3 bases, in that order; junction bases with no gene match: 7. The CDR3 runs to 15 residues. CDR3 protein: CASSSRTGAYYEQYF. In DNA, the CDR3 is TGTGCCAGCAGTTCACGGACAGGGGCATACTACGAGCAGTACTTC.

The chain joins TRBV10-3 to TRBJ2-3, with a possible D match to TRBD2 (5 bases). V shed 8 bases and J shed 1 base, with 16 bases lying between them. This CDR3 comprises 15 residues. Germline values: CDR1 ENHRY, CDR2 SYGVKD. The CDR3 is CAIRSGQRRTDTQYF. The DNA of the CDR3 is TGTGCCATCCGGAGCGGTCAGAGACGCACAGATACGCAGTATTTT.

The chain is built from TRBV6-4 and TRBJ2-7; D gene ambiguous. CDR1 is MRHNA and CDR2 is SNTAGT in the germline V gene. CDR3 size: 13 residues. V shed 6 bases and J shed 0 bases, with 9 bases lying between them. The chain's CDR3 is CASRPGYSYEQYF. DNA for the CDR3: TGTGCCAGCAGACCGGGTTACTCCTACGAGCAGTACTTC.

The rearrangement links TRBV30 to TRBJ2-6, with unresolved D. Trimming removed 2 bases at V and 5 bases at J, with 13 bases between. The germline gives CDR1 GTSNPN, CDR2 SVGIG (reference sequence). The CDR3 has 15 amino acids. The CDR3 spells CAWSLDGLWANVLTF. The DNA for the CDR3 is TGTGCCTGGAGTTTGGACGGCCTGTGGGCCAACGTCCTGACTTTC.

V and J are TRBV5-4 and TRBJ1-4; tentatively, D is TRBD1 (6 bases). Germline V gene lookup returns CDR1 SGHNT and CDR2 YYREEE (reference sequence). The V end lost 4 bases, the J end lost 7 bases, and 17 bases lay between the germline ends. This CDR3 is 15 amino acids long. DNA for the CDR3: TGTGCCAGCAGCGTTGATGGGGGCAGGTTTGAAAAACTGTTTTTT. It yields the protein CASSVDGGRFEKLFF.